This TCR beta chain emerged from a study of identical twins. This clonotype came up a few times. V shed 1 base, J shed 4 bases, and the junction held 10 bases outside the gene matches. Per germline, CDR1 DFQATT and CDR2 SNEGSKA (reference sequence). CDR3 length: 17 residues. Template switching added a universal primer site, and cDNA bore unique molecular identifiers. MiXCR, applied by TCRdb to the 5' RACE reads, yields one record per CDR3 protein. The sample comprises 300,000 to 400,000 distinct CDR3 sequences, roughly an eighth of which are singletons, and roughly 7% rests with the top ten. The sample was also linked to a second study, of yellow fever vaccine responses in identical twins.

Sequenced sample: CD8+ T cells sorted from blood. The sequence came from a woman aged 18-29 years in good health. V gene TRBV20-1 combines with J gene TRBJ2-3; TRBD2 matches at 11 bases. DNA for the CDR3: TGCAGTGCTAGAGCAACACTAGCGGGAGATTTGTCAGATACGCAGTATTTT. Translated, it gives CSARATLAGDLSDTQYF.